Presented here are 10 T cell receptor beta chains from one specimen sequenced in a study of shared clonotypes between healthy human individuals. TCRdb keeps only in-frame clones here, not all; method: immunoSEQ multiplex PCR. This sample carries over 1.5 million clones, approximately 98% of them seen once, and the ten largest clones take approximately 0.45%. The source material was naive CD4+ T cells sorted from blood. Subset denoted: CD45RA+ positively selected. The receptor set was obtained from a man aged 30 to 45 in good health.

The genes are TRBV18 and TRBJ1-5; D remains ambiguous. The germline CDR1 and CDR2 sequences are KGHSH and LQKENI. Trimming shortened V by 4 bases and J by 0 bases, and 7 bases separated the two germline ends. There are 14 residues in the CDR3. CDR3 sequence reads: CASSLSDSNQPQHF. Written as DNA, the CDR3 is TGTGCCAGCTCACTCAGCGATAGCAATCAGCCCCAGCATTTT. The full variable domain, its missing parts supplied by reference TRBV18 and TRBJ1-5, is NAGVMQNPRHLVRRRGQEARLRCSPMKGHSHVYWYRQLPEEGLKFMVYLQKENIIDESGMPKERFSAEFPKEGPSILRIQQVVRGDSAAYFCASSLSDSNQPQHFGDGTRLSIL.

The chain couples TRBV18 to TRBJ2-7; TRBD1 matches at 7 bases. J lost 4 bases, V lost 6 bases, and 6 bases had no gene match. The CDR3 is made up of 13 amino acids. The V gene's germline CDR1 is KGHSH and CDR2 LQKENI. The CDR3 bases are TGTGCCAGCTCGGGGCAGGGGGTATACGAGCAGTACTTC. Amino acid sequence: CASSGQGVYEQYF.

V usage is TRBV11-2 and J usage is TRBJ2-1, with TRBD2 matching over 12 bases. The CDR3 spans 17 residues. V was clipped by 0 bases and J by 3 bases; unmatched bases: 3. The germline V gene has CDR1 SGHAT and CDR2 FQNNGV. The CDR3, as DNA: TGTGCCAGCAGCTTAGAAGGGACTAGCGGGCTCTACAATGAGCAGTTCTTC. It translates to CASSLEGTSGLYNEQFF.

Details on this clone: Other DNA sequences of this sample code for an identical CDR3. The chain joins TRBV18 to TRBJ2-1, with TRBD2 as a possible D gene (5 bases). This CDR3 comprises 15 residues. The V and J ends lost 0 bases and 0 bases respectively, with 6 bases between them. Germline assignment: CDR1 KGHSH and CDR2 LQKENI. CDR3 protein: CASSPPRGSYNEQFF. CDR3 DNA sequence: TGTGCCAGCTCACCACCTCGGGGCTCCTACAATGAGCAGTTCTTC.

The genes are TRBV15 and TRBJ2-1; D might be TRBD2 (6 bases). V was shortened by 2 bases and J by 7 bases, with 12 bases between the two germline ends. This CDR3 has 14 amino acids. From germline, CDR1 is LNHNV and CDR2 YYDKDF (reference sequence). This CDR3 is CATSRLISGNEQFF. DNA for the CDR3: TGTGCCACCAGCAGACTAATTAGCGGTAATGAGCAGTTCTTC.

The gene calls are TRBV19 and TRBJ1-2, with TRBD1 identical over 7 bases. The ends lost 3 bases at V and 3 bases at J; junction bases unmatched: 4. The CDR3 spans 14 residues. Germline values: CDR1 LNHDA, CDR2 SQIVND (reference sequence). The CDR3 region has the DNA TGTGCCAGTAGTATTATAACAGGGGACTATGGCTACACCTTC. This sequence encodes CASSIITGDYGYTF. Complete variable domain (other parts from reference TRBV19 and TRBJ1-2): DGGITQSPKYLFRKEGQNVTLSCEQNLNHDAMYWYRQDPGQGLRLIYYSQIVNDFQKGDIAEGYSVSREKKESFPLTVTSAQKNPTAFYLCASSIITGDYGYTFGSGTRLTVV.

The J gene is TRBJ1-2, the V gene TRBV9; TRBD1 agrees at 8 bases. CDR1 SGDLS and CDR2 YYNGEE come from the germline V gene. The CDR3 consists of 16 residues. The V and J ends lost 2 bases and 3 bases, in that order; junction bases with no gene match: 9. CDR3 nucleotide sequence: TGTGCCAGCAGCGTTATCCCGACAGGGGTGTACTATGGCTACACCTTC. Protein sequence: CASSVIPTGVYYGYTF.

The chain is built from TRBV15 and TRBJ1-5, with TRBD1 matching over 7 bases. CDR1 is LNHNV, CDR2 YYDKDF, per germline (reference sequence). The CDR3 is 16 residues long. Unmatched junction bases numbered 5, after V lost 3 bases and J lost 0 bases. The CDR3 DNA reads TGTGCCACCAGCAGCCGGACAGGCTCTAGCAATCAGCCCCAGCATTTT. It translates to CATSSRTGSSNQPQHF.

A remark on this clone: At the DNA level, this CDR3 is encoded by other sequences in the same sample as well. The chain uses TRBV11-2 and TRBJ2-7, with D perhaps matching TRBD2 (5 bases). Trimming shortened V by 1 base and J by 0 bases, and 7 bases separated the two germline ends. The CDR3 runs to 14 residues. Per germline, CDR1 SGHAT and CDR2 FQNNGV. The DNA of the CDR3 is TGTGCCAGCAGCTTAGGTCGGGGCTCCTACGAGCAGTACTTC. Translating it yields CASSLGRGSYEQYF.

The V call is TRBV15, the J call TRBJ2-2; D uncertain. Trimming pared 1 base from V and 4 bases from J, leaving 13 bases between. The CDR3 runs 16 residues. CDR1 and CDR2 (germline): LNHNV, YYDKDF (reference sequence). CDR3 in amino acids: CATSRGQGTSTGELFF. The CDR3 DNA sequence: TGTGCCACCAGCAGAGGTCAAGGAACTTCCACCGGGGAGCTGTTTTTT.